These 9 T cell receptor beta chains originate from one sample sequenced in a study of PD-L1 blockade in urothelial cancer. Specified time point: pretreatment peripheral blood. Data came from immunoSEQ multiplex PCR; TCRdb stores just in-frame clones and leaves some out. The sample lists roughly 63,000 clones; 81% were seen once. The sample in question was PBMCs, obtained around atezolizumab (anti-PD-L1) treatment. These receptors came from a man between 65 and 79 years old with urothelial cancer.

This chain connects TRBV2 to TRBJ1-2, with 10 nucleotides matching TRBD1. The germline V gene has CDR1 SNHLY and CDR2 FYNNEI. After removal of 6 bases from V and 4 bases from J, the junction contained 11 bases not matched to a gene. This CDR3 region has 16 residues. The CDR3 loop reads CASREIGQGDVYGYTF. The CDR3 bases are TGTGCCAGCAGGGAAATTGGACAGGGGGATGTCTATGGCTACACCTTC.

The chain couples TRBV6-1 to TRBJ2-7, with TRBD1 identical over 8 bases. The V gene's germline CDR1 is MNHNS and CDR2 SASEGT. V shed 2 bases, J shed 5 bases, and the junction held 11 bases outside the gene matches. This CDR3 is 16 amino acids long. In DNA, the CDR3 is TGTGCCAGCAGTGAACTGGACAGGGACGCTTGGGACGAGCAGTACTTC. Encoded protein: CASSELDRDAWDEQYF.

V and J are TRBV19 and TRBJ2-7, with D perhaps TRBD1 (5 bases). The CDR3 runs 13 residues. With 5 bases removed from V and 7 bases from J, the gap between germline ends came to 15 bases. Germline V gives CDR1 LNHDA, CDR2 SQIVND (reference sequence). The CDR3 sequence: CASSRQSVGEQYF. The CDR3 region has the DNA TGTGCCAGTAGTCGACAGTCCGTGGGTGAGCAGTACTTC.

The CDR3 here is CASSFVVYSYNEQFF. The CDR3, as DNA: TGCGCCAGCAGTTTCGTCGTCTACTCCTACAATGAGCAGTTCTTC. The chain links TRBV10-2 to TRBJ2-1; D not resolved. CDR3 length: 15 amino acids. V lost 5 bases and J lost 0, with 11 bases in between. CDR1 and CDR2 (germline): WSHSY, SAAADI.

J is TRBJ2-2 and V is TRBV9, with D possibly TRBD1 on 5 matching bases. From germline, CDR1 is SGDLS and CDR2 YYNGEE. The CDR3 loop spans 16 amino acids. V lost 2 bases and J lost 0, with 11 bases in between. CDR3 in DNA: TGTGCCAGCAGCGTGTCAGGGTTCGCGAACACCGGGGAGCTGTTTTTT. It yields the protein CASSVSGFANTGELFF.

J is TRBJ2-5 and V is TRBV7-6, with D unclear. Germline-derived CDR1 and CDR2 are SGHVS and FNYEAQ. The CDR3 is 14 residues long. V was shortened by 2 bases and J by 1 base, with 8 bases between the two germline ends. The CDR3 loop is CASSLTGTQETQYF. In nucleotides, the CDR3 is TGTGCCAGCAGCTTAACTGGTACCCAAGAGACCCAGTACTTC.

J is TRBJ2-1 and V is TRBV2; 10 bases fit TRBD1. The CDR3 spans 13 residues. The junction had 6 bases not matched to a gene; V was cut back by 7 bases and J by 9 bases. Germline CDR1 SNHLY, CDR2 FYNNEI. The CDR3 here is CASTGQGVGEQFF. Written as DNA, the CDR3 is TGTGCCAGCACAGGACAGGGGGTCGGTGAGCAGTTCTTC. The variable domain in full, with the rest retrieved from reference TRBV2 and TRBJ2-1, is EPEVTQTPSHQVTQMGQEVILRCVPISNHLYFYWYRQILGQKVEFLVSFYNNEISEKSEIFDDQFSVERPDGSNFTLKIRSTKLEDSAMYFCASTGQGVGEQFFGPGTRLTVL.

J is TRBJ2-1 and V is TRBV30; the match to TRBD2 covers 7 bases. V trimming: 0 bases; J trimming: 9 bases; junction bases outside the gene matches: 8. This CDR3 has 14 residues. Germline V CDR1 and CDR2: GTSNPN, SVGIG (reference sequence). CDR3 sequence: CAWSVPGRPGEQFF. The CDR3 region has the DNA TGTGCCTGGAGTGTACCCGGGAGGCCCGGTGAGCAGTTCTTC.

In this sample, this clone turned up once. The chain uses TRBV19 and TRBJ1-1; D is unclear. Germline values: CDR1 LNHDA, CDR2 SQIVND (reference sequence). Trimming pared 3 bases from V and 0 bases from J, leaving 8 bases between. The CDR3 length is 14 residues. The CDR3 is CASSIAAMNTEAFF. The CDR3 DNA reads as TGTGCCAGTAGTATCGCTGCGATGAACACTGAAGCTTTCTTT.